Reported below is one T cell receptor beta chain. What it binds is not known. Generated by immunoSEQ multiplex PCR, the TCRdb table keeps only in-frame clones and is missing some. Found here are some 280,000 clones, approximately 94% of them singletons; the top ten hold around 0.57%. The entry originates in a study of T cell responses to AZD1222 COVID-19 vaccine. Overall study results and limits: No day 14 peak samples; only post-peak repertoires were characterized. Spike-specific TCR repertoires showed rising breadth and depth after two AZD1222 doses.

Trimming pared 4 bases from V and 1 base from J, leaving 7 bases between. The CDR3 spans 14 residues. The V gene's germline CDR1 is LNHDA and CDR2 SQIVND (reference sequence). Specimen: peripheral blood, collected 28 days after the second AZD1222 dose. This chain uses TRBV19 with TRBJ2-2; no clear D. The receptor's source is an adult who received the AZD1222 COVID-19 vaccine. In DNA form, the CDR3 reads TGTGCCAGTAGTAAAGAAGGGAACACCGGGGAGCTGTTTTTT. Encoded protein: CASSKEGNTGELFF.